Listed here is a single T cell receptor (beta chain). This sample was included in a study of blood T cell repertoires in COVID-19. Study-level background: Sites in the United States, Italy and Spain provided acute and convalescent COVID-19 samples. PBMCs, B-cell-depleted T cells, or T cells provided the cDNA or gDNA that made up the material.

This CDR3 contains 15 residues. Germline-derived CDR1 and CDR2 are SEHNR and FQNEAQ (reference sequence). V lost 5 bases and J lost 6; bases outside the gene matches: 6. Original handling: Cell counts per sample came from amplifying reference gene primers. Some clones are missing from TCRdb's copy, which holds only in-frame ones; the method was immunoSEQ multiplex PCR. D and trimming come from the DNA, and the V and J calls and clone size come from that table. The top ten clones hold roughly 2% of a sample with about 81,000 clones, 90% to 95% of them seen once. Sequencing input: peripheral blood. The TCR sequence derives from a woman in her fifties or sixties in a cohort sampled during active COVID-19. V gene TRBV7-9 combines with J gene TRBJ2-2, with 10 bases matching TRBD2. In DNA, the CDR3 is TGTGCCAGCAGCCCAGCGGGAGGGCCGCCCGGGGAGCTGTTTTTT. Translation: CASSPAGGPPGELFF.